This is a list of T cell receptor beta chains from one sample in a study of patients and donors after allogeneic stem cell transplantation. TCRdb recomputed calls from the RT-PCR reads with MiXCR, one row per CDR3 protein. The sample yields 900,000 to 1,000,000 distinct CDR3 sequences, around 17% seen once. The sequenced sample was blood, either unsorted or a sorted T cell fraction (not recorded which). The source of these receptors is a human donor who was either an allogeneic HSCT recipient or a stem cell or donor lymphocyte infusion donor (not recorded which). It is not recorded whose cells these are; they may come from a transplant donor. Each CDR3 is given without its conserved first and last residue. Rows give clone size only sometimes, using once, few, many, or a class for an expanded clone.

v_gene	j_gene	abundance	CDR3aa
TRBV12-3/TRBV12-4	TRBJ1-3	-	ASRQTASGNTIY
TRBV5-1	TRBJ1-2	few	ASSLGGPVYGYT
TRBV12-3/TRBV12-4	TRBJ2-7	few	ASSPLGGFL
TRBV7-8	TRBJ1-4	once	ASSSDGTTNEKLF
TRBV20-1	TRBJ2-7	few	SAPGDRATYEQY
TRBV6-4	TRBJ2-1	few	ASSETSGYNEQF
TRBV5-1	TRBJ2-3	-	ASSLVPVPDTQY
TRBV5-1	TRBJ1-1	-	ASSNITSTEAF
TRBV7-9	TRBJ1-1	many	ASSLGGQGTEAF
TRBV12-3/TRBV12-4	TRBJ1-1	-	ASTAKSEAF
TRBV24-1	TRBJ2-7	few	ATSDSLRWGQYEQY
TRBV20-1	TRBJ1-5	-	SAANGQGRRDQPQH
TRBV6-5	TRBJ2-7	many	ASSYSKGYEQY
TRBV5-1	TRBJ2-1	few	ASSFSSPPNEQF
TRBV10-3	TRBJ1-2	few	AISESGWGYGYT
TRBV5-4	TRBJ2-1	-	ASSFNWGNEQF
TRBV3-1	TRBJ2-5	-	ASSQNRGFQGRGETQY
TRBV5-1	TRBJ2-2	few	ASSPDRGTGELF
TRBV14	TRBJ1-5	few	ASSQDIRADQPQH
TRBV4-1	TRBJ2-2	few	ASSQEPTRSRELF
TRBV7-8	TRBJ2-7	many	ASSLGAGGLFYEQY
TRBV7-8	TRBJ2-3	once	ASSLGGNVKGTDTQY
TRBV12-3/TRBV12-4	TRBJ2-7	many	ASSWENPEYEQY
TRBV6-5	TRBJ2-1	-	ASSYGLANEQF
TRBV4-3	TRBJ1-2	-	ASSPGVRVDSYGYT
TRBV12-3/TRBV12-4	TRBJ1-6	few	ASSNSPPGADNSPLH
TRBV3-1	TRBJ2-2	-	ASSQETSGSTGELF
TRBV29-1	TRBJ1-3	-	SAIGNSGNTIY
TRBV5-6	TRBJ2-7	-	ASTLWALAGLSEQY
TRBV14	TRBJ2-7	-	ASSARLAGGTSEQY
TRBV7-9	TRBJ1-2	-	ASGSKGQGGGYT
TRBV5-1	TRBJ2-7	-	ASSSEDRGIDEQY
TRBV6-2/TRBV6-3	TRBJ1-4	few	ASSLGAEKLF
TRBV13	TRBJ2-1	few	ASSYFPLRGNEQF
TRBV7-2	TRBJ2-1	-	ASSWTGPYNEQF
TRBV30	TRBJ2-2	-	AWSQDAGGYTGELF
TRBV6-2/TRBV6-3	TRBJ2-5	-	ASSYSHRRTQETQY
TRBV9	TRBJ2-1	-	ASSVESVSYGNEQF
TRBV6-2/TRBV6-3	TRBJ2-7	-	ASSYTSIAYEQY
TRBV5-1	TRBJ2-2	few	ASTNKGGTGELF
TRBV20-1	TRBJ2-5	-	GGLETGTETQY
TRBV27	TRBJ1-2	few	ASSPSGGHETMGYT
TRBV30	TRBJ1-2	few	AWSPISSGGYT
TRBV15	TRBJ2-3	few	ATSRELTGQGAWDTQY
TRBV20-1	TRBJ1-2	few	SARDRNRESGYT
TRBV7-9	TRBJ1-2	-	ASSHKQISYGYT
TRBV5-1	TRBJ2-2	-	ASNLILNTGELF
TRBV20-1	TRBJ1-3	many	SARVQSSGNTIY
TRBV5-1	TRBJ1-1	many	ASSLPMNTEAF
TRBV24-1	TRBJ2-5	few	ATSDLPPGSGSQETQY
TRBV2	TRBJ2-7	-	ASSVAGRTYEQY
TRBV5-1	TRBJ1-6	few	ASSLQGAPLSSSPLH
TRBV7-3	TRBJ1-1	-	ASSLSAGDTEAF
TRBV7-9	TRBJ1-2	-	ASSLEGLSNYGYT
TRBV18	TRBJ2-1	few	ASLPGTPSSYNEQF
TRBV5-1	TRBJ2-7	-	ASSLETSGMSEQY
TRBV29-1	TRBJ2-5	few	SVEDQATGRKETQY
TRBV12-3/TRBV12-4	TRBJ1-2	few	ASSLAQRAGYT